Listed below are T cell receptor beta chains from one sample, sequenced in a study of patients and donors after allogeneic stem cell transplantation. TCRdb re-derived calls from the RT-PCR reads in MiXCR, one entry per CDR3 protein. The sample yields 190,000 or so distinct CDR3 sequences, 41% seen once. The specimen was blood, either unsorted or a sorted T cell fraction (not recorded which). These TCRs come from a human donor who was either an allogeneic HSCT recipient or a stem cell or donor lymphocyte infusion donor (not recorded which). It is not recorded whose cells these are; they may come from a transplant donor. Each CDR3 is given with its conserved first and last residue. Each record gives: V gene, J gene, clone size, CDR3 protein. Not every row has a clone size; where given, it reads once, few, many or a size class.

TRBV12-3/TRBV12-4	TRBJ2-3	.	CASSIAGEGTDTQYF
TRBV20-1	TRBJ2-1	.	CSVGSGSTNEQFF
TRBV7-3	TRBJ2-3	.	CASSLIGDTDTQYF
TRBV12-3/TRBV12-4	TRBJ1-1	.	CASSFRRVRTFF
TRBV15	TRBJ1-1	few	CATSRDRDSLNTEAFF
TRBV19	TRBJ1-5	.	CASSPGPLADQPQHF
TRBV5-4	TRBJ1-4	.	CASSTNRAVNEKLFF
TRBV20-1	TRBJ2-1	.	CSARDPLVAGAREQFF
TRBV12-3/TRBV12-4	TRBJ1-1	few	CASVGVPNTEAFF
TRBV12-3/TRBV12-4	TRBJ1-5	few	CASSLWAGKGNQPQHF
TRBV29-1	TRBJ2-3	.	CSSTQGDQPDTQYF
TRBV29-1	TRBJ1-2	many	CSVEVGRVYGYTF
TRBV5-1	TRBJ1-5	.	CASSLAEGQPQHF
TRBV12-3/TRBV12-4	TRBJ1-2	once	CASSPGQASTNYGYTF
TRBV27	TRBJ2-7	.	CASSLLQGRNEQYF
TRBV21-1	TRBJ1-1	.	CASSKEGGRRAEAFF
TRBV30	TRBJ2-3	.	CAWSVLGLGGEDTQYF
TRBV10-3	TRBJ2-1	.	CAISVLAGMEQFF
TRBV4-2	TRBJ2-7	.	CASSQEVSGYRHEQYF
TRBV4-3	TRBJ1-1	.	CASSQREGTEAFF
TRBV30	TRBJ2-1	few	CAWSLLTDSEQFF
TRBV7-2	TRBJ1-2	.	CASSLAAGGNGYTF
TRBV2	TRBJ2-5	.	CASSATGEYMETQYF
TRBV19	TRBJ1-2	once	CAISRGLGYTF
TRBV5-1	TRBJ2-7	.	CASSRSGQGYEQYF
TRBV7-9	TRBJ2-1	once	CASTDGTSKNEQFF
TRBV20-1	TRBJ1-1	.	CSARTPGANTEAFF
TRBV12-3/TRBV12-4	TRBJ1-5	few	CASTNYNQPQHF
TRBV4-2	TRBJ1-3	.	CASSLEVTGGRSGNTIYF
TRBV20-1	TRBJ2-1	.	CSARDLERLAF
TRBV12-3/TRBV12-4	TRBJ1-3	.	CASSYTSSGNTIYF
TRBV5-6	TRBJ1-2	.	CASSPGPGYTF
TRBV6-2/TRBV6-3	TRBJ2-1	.	CASSYVGNEQFF
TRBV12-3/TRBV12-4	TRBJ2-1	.	CASSSMSLAGDEQFF
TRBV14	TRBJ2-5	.	CASSQVRSGQLIAETQYF
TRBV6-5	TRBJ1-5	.	CASTPRWTENQPQHF
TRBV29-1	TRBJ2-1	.	CSVVLGSVEQFF
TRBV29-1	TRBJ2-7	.	CSVNTSEGEGAYEQYF
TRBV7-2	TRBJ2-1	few	CASSLSGGGSEQFF
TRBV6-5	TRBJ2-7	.	CASSLTDRISYEQYF
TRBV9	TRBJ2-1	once	CASSGRRGTWNEQFF
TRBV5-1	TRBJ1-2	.	CASSLDGSPYGYTF
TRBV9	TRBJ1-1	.	CASSDDLNTEAFF
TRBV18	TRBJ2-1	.	CASSPPGLAGSSSYNEQFF
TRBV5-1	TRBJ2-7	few	CASSLASPYEQYF
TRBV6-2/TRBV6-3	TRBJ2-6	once	CASSFPTRTGANVLTF
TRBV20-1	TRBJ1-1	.	CSPSHGRRTKNTEAFF
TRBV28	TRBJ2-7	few	CASSLSGSTGSYEQYF
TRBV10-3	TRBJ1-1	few	CAISEDRVNTEAFF
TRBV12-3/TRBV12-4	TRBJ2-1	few	CASSLGSLAGGNEQFF
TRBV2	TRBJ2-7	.	CASSGNLTGAYEQYF
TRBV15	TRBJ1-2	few	CATSRETGLPILYTF
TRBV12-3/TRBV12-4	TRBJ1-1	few	CASSFIFEAFF
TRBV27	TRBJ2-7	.	CASSWRDVPYEQYF
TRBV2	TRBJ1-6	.	CASSRGQGIDSPLHF
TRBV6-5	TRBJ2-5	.	CAVSGGQETQYF
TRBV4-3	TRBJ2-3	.	CASSQDRLAGVGTDTQYF
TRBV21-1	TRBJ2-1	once	CASLGTDNEQFF
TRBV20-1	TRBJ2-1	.	CSASRAGNEQFF